The 19 T cell receptor beta chains below were found in one sample sequenced in a study of PD-L1 blockade in urothelial cancer. Libraries were prepared by immunoSEQ multiplex PCR; TCRdb keeps only in-frame clonotypes and omits some of them. The sample yields fewer than 55,000 clones, roughly 82% seen once. Source: PBMCs, taken around atezolizumab (anti-PD-L1) treatment. These receptors all come from a man between 65 and 85 years old with urothelial cancer.

The gene calls are TRBV5-1 and TRBJ2-1; TRBD2 matches 9 bases. V was clipped by 4 bases and J by 2 bases; unmatched bases: 7. Germline assignment: CDR1 SGHRS and CDR2 YFSETQ. There are 16 residues in the CDR3. The CDR3, as DNA: TGCGCCAGCAGCCCGGGCGGGGGGGCCCCCTACAATGAGCAGTTCTTC. It specifies CASSPGGGAPYNEQFF.

The DNA for the CDR3 is TGCGCCAGCCAACCGAGCGGGGCCAGCACAGATACGCAGTATTTT. Its protein is CASQPSGASTDTQYF. The chain joins TRBV5-1 to TRBJ2-3, with 7 positions matching TRBD2. This CDR3 is 15 amino acids long. The trim removed 7 bases at V and 0 bases at J, leaving 8 bases unmatched. CDR1 and CDR2 (germline): SGHRS, YFSETQ.

This rearrangement joins TRBV5-4 to TRBJ2-1, with 7 bases that match TRBD2. The germline V gene encodes CDR1 SGHNT and CDR2 YYREEE (reference sequence). The CDR3 is made up of 15 amino acids. The ends lost 4 bases at V and 4 bases at J; junction bases unmatched: 8. CDR3 nucleotides: TGTGCCAGCAGCGTAAGCGGGATGTCTTACAATGAGCAGTTCTTC. Protein product: CASSVSGMSYNEQFF.

DNA of the CDR3: TGTGCCAGCACTAGGACTAGCGGGAGCTCCTACAATGAGCAGTTCTTC. As protein: CASTRTSGSSYNEQFF. This chain links TRBV14 with TRBJ2-1, with 13 bases matching TRBD2. The trim removed 7 bases at V and 0 bases at J, leaving 3 bases unmatched. CDR1 and CDR2 (germline): SGHDN, FVKESK. This CDR3 spans 16 amino acids.

This sequence joins TRBV10-3 and TRBJ2-1; 10 positions match TRBD2. Germline V gene lookup returns CDR1 ENHRY and CDR2 SYGVKD. The CDR3 sequence is 17 residues long. J was trimmed by 10 bases and V by 2 bases; bases with no gene match: 14. The CDR3 is CAISEGSSGRVLLEQFF. Written as DNA, the CDR3 is TGTGCCATCAGTGAGGGATCCAGCGGGAGGGTACTTCTGGAGCAGTTCTTC.

The rearrangement links TRBV5-1 to TRBJ2-7, with TRBD1 matching 8 bases. The CDR3 sequence is 14 residues long. Trimming cost V 4 bases and J 4 bases; bases outside gene matches: 7. Per germline, CDR1 SGHRS and CDR2 YFSETQ. In DNA, the CDR3 is TGCGCCAGCAGCCCAGGGACAGGTGGTTACGAGCAGTACTTC. Residues: CASSPGTGGYEQYF.

This rearrangement joins TRBV18 to TRBJ1-1; 11 bases are a match to TRBD1. Trimming at V came to 6 bases and at J to 1 base, leaving 4 bases not matched to a gene. CDR1 is KGHSH, CDR2 LQKENI, per germline. This CDR3 is built from 15 residues. The CDR3, as DNA: TGTGCCAGCTCCCAAGGGACAGGGGGGAACACTGAAGCTTTCTTT. Encoded protein: CASSQGTGGNTEAFF.

The chain couples TRBV5-1 to TRBJ1-6; possibly TRBD1 for D (5 bases). The CDR3 has 15 residues. The germline V and J ends were trimmed by 1 base and 9 bases, with 14 bases remaining between them. Germline V gene sequence: CDR1 SGHRS, CDR2 YFSETQ. The chain's CDR3 is CASSLLEGQGSPLHF. CDR3 nucleotide sequence: TGCGCCAGCAGCTTGTTGGAGGGGCAAGGTTCACCCCTCCACTTT.

V gene TRBV7-6 combines with J gene TRBJ2-1; D is perhaps TRBD1 (5 bases). V dropped 1 base and J dropped 10 bases, with 8 bases sitting between them. The germline CDR1 and CDR2 sequences are SGHVS and FNYEAQ. This CDR3 comprises 12 residues. The CDR3 DNA follows: TGTGCCAGCAGCTTAGAGGGGTACGAGCAGTTCTTC. Translation gives CASSLEGYEQFF.

This chain uses TRBV2 with TRBJ2-1; unclear D gene. This CDR3 is 13 amino acids long. Germline values: CDR1 SNHLY, CDR2 FYNNEI. Trimming removed 5 bases at V and 6 bases at J, with 11 bases between. CDR3 residues: CASSFEISNEQFF. The CDR3 nucleotides read TGTGCCAGCAGTTTCGAGATTTCCAATGAGCAGTTCTTC. Based on the CDR3 plus reference TRBV2 and TRBJ2-1, the full variable domain is EPEVTQTPSHQVTQMGQEVILRCVPISNHLYFYWYRQILGQKVEFLVSFYNNEISEKSEIFDDQFSVERPDGSNFTLKIRSTKLEDSAMYFCASSFEISNEQFFGPGTRLTVL.

The rearrangement joins TRBV11-2 to TRBJ2-7; the match to TRBD2 covers 10 bases. The ends lost 1 base at V and 5 bases at J; junction bases unmatched: 8. CDR3 size: 16 residues. Germline V gene data show CDR1 as SGHAT and CDR2 as FQNNGV. The CDR3 coding sequence is TGTGCCAGCAGCTTAGTTCCCAGCGGGAGGGCCAACGAGCAGTACTTC. It specifies CASSLVPSGRANEQYF.

In its sample, this clone was seen a few times. The rearrangement uses TRBV5-1 and TRBJ2-1; possibly TRBD2 for D (6 bases). Trimming took off 0 bases at V and 13 bases at J, with 17 bases between the two ends. The CDR3 totals 14 residues. Germline values: CDR1 SGHRS, CDR2 YFSETQ. The CDR3 DNA is TGCGCCAGCAGCTTGGATGGGACTCCTTCTTTCCAGTTCTTC. It translates to CASSLDGTPSFQFF.

The chain links TRBV28 to TRBJ2-1, with D maybe TRBD2 (5 bases). The CDR3 is made up of 15 amino acids. Per germline, CDR1 MDHEN and CDR2 SYDVKM. Trimming took off 5 bases at V and 5 bases at J, with 16 bases between the two ends. The CDR3 protein is CASSEPVGDNNEQFF. The DNA of the CDR3 is TGTGCCAGCAGTGAGCCAGTGGGAGATAACAATGAGCAGTTCTTC.

This chain joins TRBV2 and TRBJ2-1, with a possible D match to TRBD1 (5 bases). The CDR3 contains 14 residues. Germline CDR1 SNHLY, CDR2 FYNNEI. V lost 8 bases, J lost 5 bases, and 16 bases lay in between. CDR3 loop: CASEVLTGNNEQFF. The CDR3 DNA reads as TGTGCCAGCGAGGTTCTAACAGGTAACAATGAGCAGTTCTTC.

The chain employs TRBV4-2 and TRBJ1-5; D remains ambiguous. The CDR3 length is 13 residues. Trimming pared 0 bases from V and 5 bases from J, leaving 5 bases between. Germline CDR1 LGHNA, CDR2 YNFKEQ. This chain's CDR3 is CASSQDRDQPQHF. CDR3 DNA sequence: TGTGCCAGCAGCCAAGATCGGGATCAGCCCCAGCATTTT.

This sequence joins TRBV28 and TRBJ2-7, with D possibly TRBD2 on 5 matching bases. The CDR3 is made up of 13 amino acids. V gave up 9 bases and J gave up 2 bases, with 14 bases separating them. The V gene's germline CDR1 is MDHEN and CDR2 SYDVKM. CDR3 bases: TGTGCCAGTTGGGCCGGGAAAGCCTACGAGCAGTACTTC. It codes for CASWAGKAYEQYF.

The CDR3 DNA reads as TGCAGCTCTCAAGGGACAGGGGACACCGGGGAGCTGTTTTTT. It is translated as CSSQGTGDTGELFF. J is TRBJ2-2 and V is TRBV29-1, with 10 bases lining up with TRBD1. Trimming cost V 8 bases and J 3 bases; bases outside gene matches: 6. Germline assignment: CDR1 SQVTM and CDR2 ANQGSEA. The CDR3 extends over 14 amino acids.

V usage is TRBV11-2 and J usage is TRBJ2-1, with TRBD2 identical over 11 bases. There are 16 residues in the CDR3. Per germline, CDR1 SGHAT and CDR2 FQNNGV. With 4 bases clipped from V and 6 bases from J, the junction kept 8 bases outside the gene matches. The CDR3 is CASSSPRTSGGNEQFF. The CDR3 DNA sequence: TGTGCCAGCAGCTCCCCCCGTACTAGCGGGGGCAATGAGCAGTTCTTC.

The V and J genes are TRBV20-1 and TRBJ2-5; the D gene is possibly TRBD1 (6 bases). V was clipped by 6 bases and J by 4 bases, with 6 bases between them. This CDR3 has 10 residues. Germline V gives CDR1 DFQATT, CDR2 SNEGSKA (reference sequence). The CDR3 sequence: CSAGGETQYF. In nucleotides, the CDR3 is TGCAGTGCAGGGGGAGAGACCCAGTACTTC.